Listed below are T cell receptor beta chains from one sample, sequenced in a study of blood T cell repertoires in COVID-19. Data came from immunoSEQ multiplex PCR; TCRdb stores just in-frame clones and leaves some out. Of some 120,000 clones in the sample, approximately 84% were seen once. Sequencing was carried out using peripheral blood. Every receptor here comes from a woman aged 25 to 39 who had recovered from COVID-19. Both conserved end residues are part of each CDR3. Each record gives: clone size, D gene, J gene, V gene, CDR3 protein, CDR3 DNA. D genes are given only for firm matches. Some rows have no size entry. The others give once, few or many, or a class for an expanded clone.

>once|-|TRBJ1-1|TRBV7-9
CASTLGQITEAFF
TGTGCCAGCACCTTAGGGCAGATAACTGAAGCTTTCTTT
>-|-|TRBJ1-1|TRBV6-6
CASSKGQNMNTEAFF
TGTGCCAGCAGCAAGGGGCAGAACATGAACACTGAAGCTTTCTTT
>-|-|TRBJ2-7|TRBV9
CASSDRPGSDEQYF
TGTGCCAGCAGCGACCGACCAGGGTCTGACGAGCAGTACTTC
>-|-|TRBJ2-3|TRBV30
CAWSVPGFPSMTDTQYF
TGTGCCTGGAGTGTACCCGGTTTTCCTTCAATGACAGATACGCAGTATTTT
>-|-|TRBJ1-1|TRBV11-2
CATKPRVNTEAFF
TGTGCCACCAAACCCAGGGTGAACACTGAAGCTTTCTTT
>-|-|TRBJ1-1|TRBV27
CASSPWTANTEAFF
TGTGCCAGCAGTCCCTGGACAGCTAACACTGAAGCTTTCTTT
>few|TRBD1|TRBJ1-6|TRBV9
CASSSRDRGNSPLHF
TGTGCCAGCAGCTCGCGGGACAGGGGTAATTCACCCCTCCACTTT
>-|-|TRBJ2-5|TRBV25-1
CASSESLGGETQYF
TGTGCCAGCAGTGAATCTCTGGGCGGGGAGACCCAGTACTTC
>-|-|TRBJ1-1|TRBV5-1
CASSLGQGGNTEAFF
TGCGCCAGCAGCCTAGGACAAGGGGGGAACACTGAAGCTTTCTTT
>-|-|TRBJ1-5|TRBV19
CASSISGAGNQPQHF
TGTGCCAGTAGTATCTCTGGGGCGGGCAATCAGCCCCAGCATTTT
>-|-|TRBJ2-3|TRBV10-3
CAITGMVTDTQYF
TGTGCCATCACAGGGATGGTTACAGATACGCAGTATTTT
>-|-|TRBJ1-1|TRBV3-1/TRBV3-2
CASSQDRRMNTEAFF
TGTGCCAGCAGCCAAGATCGGCGGATGAACACTGAAGCTTTCTTT
>few|-|TRBJ1-1|TRBV6-1
CASSEPDRRLSAFF
TGTGCCAGCAGTGAGCCTGACAGGCGGCTTAGTGCTTTCTTT
>-|TRBD1|TRBJ2-7|TRBV7-9
CASSPPGQSISYEQYF
TGTGCCAGCAGCCCCCCGGGACAGTCTATTTCCTACGAGCAGTACTTC
>-|-|TRBJ1-1|TRBV15
CATSRDPGGVDEAFF
TGTGCCACCAGCAGAGATCCCGGGGGGGTGGATGAAGCTTTCTTT
>-|TRBD1|TRBJ2-7|TRBV3-1/TRBV3-2
CASRDRGTYEQYF
TGTGCCAGCAGGGACAGGGGAACCTACGAGCAGTACTTC
>-|-|TRBJ2-5|TRBV11-2
CASSYRVETQYF
TGTGCCAGCAGCTACAGGGTGGAGACCCAGTACTTC
>-|TRBD1|TRBJ1-2|TRBV7-9
CASSLDYFGDRGRDYGYTF
TGTGCCAGCAGCTTAGACTATTTTGGAGACAGGGGGCGTGACTATGGCTACACCTTC
>once|-|TRBJ1-2|TRBV7-9
CASSNARGGYTF
TGTGCCAGCAGCAACGCTCGGGGTGGCTACACCTTC
>-|-|TRBJ2-7|TRBV3-1/TRBV3-2
CASSQGGYEQYF
TGTGCCAGCAGCCAGGGGGGTTACGAGCAGTACTTC
>-|TRBD2|TRBJ2-3|TRBV3-1/TRBV3-2
CASSQILTAGAPDTQYF
TGTGCCAGCAGCCAAATCCTTACTGCGGGAGCTCCAGATACGCAGTATTTT
>-|-|TRBJ2-1|TRBV7-3
CASSLMPGSSYNEQFF
TGTGCCAGCAGCTTAATGCCCGGGAGCTCCTACAATGAGCAGTTCTTC
>once|TRBD2|TRBJ2-1|TRBV10-3
CAISPGGSYNEQFF
TGTGCCATCAGTCCGGGAGGGTCCTACAATGAGCAGTTCTTC
>-|TRBD1|TRBJ1-2|TRBV19
CASSPGDRGPDGYTF
TGTGCCAGTAGTCCCGGTGACAGGGGGCCGGATGGCTACACCTTC